The TCR beta chain under discussion was sequenced for a study of blood T cell repertoires in COVID-19. In the study overall: From the United States, Italy and Spain came samples of acute and convalescent COVID-19. From T cells, B-cell-depleted T cells, or PBMCs came the material, which was cDNA or gDNA.

In the original analysis: Amplification of reference gene primers provided the estimated nucleated cell counts. The method was immunoSEQ multiplex PCR; TCRdb's version includes in-frame clones alone and lacks a portion of them. D and trimming were read from the DNA, whereas the V and J calls and clone size are those reported in that table. This table holds tens of thousands of clones, around 84% found once. This CDR3 is built from 14 residues. The V gene lost 5 bases and the J gene lost 5 bases, with 15 bases spanning the gap. CDR1 and CDR2 (germline): MNHEY, SMNVEV (reference sequence). This clonotype originated in a man in his fifties or sixties with active COVID-19. The material sequenced was peripheral blood. The V gene is TRBV27, the J gene TRBJ2-5, with D tentatively TRBD2 (6 bases). Written as DNA, the CDR3 is TGTGCCAGCAGTCCGGGGACTCGCCGGGAGACCCAGTACTTC. Amino acids: CASSPGTRRETQYF.